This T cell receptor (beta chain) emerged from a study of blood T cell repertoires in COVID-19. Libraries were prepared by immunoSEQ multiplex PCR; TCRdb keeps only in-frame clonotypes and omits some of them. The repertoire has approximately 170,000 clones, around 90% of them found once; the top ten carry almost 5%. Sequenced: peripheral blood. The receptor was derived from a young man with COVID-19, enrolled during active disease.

In DNA, the CDR3 is TGTGCCAGCAGCTTAGGGAGGGGGCAAGAAGATGAAAAACTGTTTTTT. This encodes CASSLGRGQEDEKLFF. The chain recombines TRBV7-9 with TRBJ1-4, with 7 bases lining up with TRBD1. With V trimmed by 1 base and J by 6 bases, 8 bases remained unmatched. Germline CDR1 is SEHNR and CDR2 is FQNEAQ (reference sequence). The CDR3 has 16 residues.